The 31 T cell receptor beta chains presented below share a single source sample, sequenced in a study of T cell responses to AZD1222 COVID-19 vaccine. The data were produced by immunoSEQ multiplex PCR, yet TCRdb's version contains in-frame clones alone and is incomplete. The sample has approximately 130,000 clones; about 93% are singletons. The material was peripheral blood, obtained on day 0 of AZD1222 vaccination. These receptors came from an adult in good health.

The chain uses TRBV12-5 and TRBJ2-7; D unclear. Germline CDR1 LGHNT, CDR2 FRNRAP. This CDR3 contains 12 residues. V gave up 4 bases and J gave up 6 bases, with 10 bases separating them. CDR3 coding DNA: TGTGCTAGTGGTTCCAGCTTTGCCGAGCAGTACTTC. Translation gives CASGSSFAEQYF.

CDR3 sequence: CASSYSGVVTTEAFF. The DNA for the CDR3 is TGTGCCAGCAGTTACTCCGGGGTGGTGACCACTGAAGCTTTCTTT. This rearrangement joins TRBV6-5 to TRBJ1-1; D gene ambiguous. Germline CDR1 reads MNHEY; CDR2 reads SVGAGI. The CDR3 runs to 15 residues. The germline V and J ends were trimmed by 0 bases and 4 bases, with 12 bases remaining between them.

V gene TRBV7-3 combines with J gene TRBJ2-1; 12 nucleotides agree with TRBD2. Germline values: CDR1 SGHTA, CDR2 FQGTGA. This CDR3 has 15 amino acids. With 4 bases clipped from V and 8 bases from J, the junction kept 6 bases outside the gene matches. CDR3 protein: CASSSRLAGEDEQFF. The CDR3, as DNA: TGTGCCAGCAGCTCGAGACTAGCGGGGGAGGATGAGCAGTTCTTC.

This clone was recorded only once. The genes are TRBV4-2 and TRBJ1-4; D unclear. Trimming cost V 4 bases and J 5 bases, with 8 bases left between them. The length of the CDR3 is 13 residues. Germline V gene data show CDR1 as LGHNA and CDR2 as YNFKEQ. The CDR3 coding sequence is TGTGCCAGCAGCCCCGGGAGAAATGAAAAACTGTTTTTT. This gives the protein CASSPGRNEKLFF.

The chain combines TRBV5-6 with TRBJ1-2; TRBD1 matches 7 bases. The CDR3 spans 14 residues. CDR1 is SGHDT, CDR2 YYEEEE, per germline. J lost 8 bases, V lost 1 base, and 8 bases had no gene match. The CDR3: CASSLTGALRGYTF. CDR3 nucleotide sequence: TGTGCCAGCAGCTTGACAGGGGCCCTGAGAGGCTACACCTTC.

This chain connects TRBV14 to TRBJ1-1; D ambiguous. Looked up from germline, CDR1 is SGHDN and CDR2 is FVKESK. The CDR3 contains 18 residues. Trimming cost V 0 bases and J 7 bases, with 24 bases left between them. Here the CDR3 reads CASSQESGFLGPRDEAFF. The CDR3 nucleotides read TGTGCCAGCAGCCAAGAATCGGGTTTCCTGGGCCCGCGTGATGAAGCTTTCTTT.

The rearrangement uses TRBV4-1 and TRBJ2-7; no reliable D call. CDR3 length equals 13 residues. CDR1 is MGHRA, CDR2 YSYEKL, per germline. Trimming left V 0 bases short and J 4 bases short, with 7 bases between. The CDR3 sequence: CASSQDYRYEQYF. In DNA form, the CDR3 reads TGCGCCAGCAGCCAAGATTACAGATACGAGCAGTACTTC.

The chain employs TRBV27 and TRBJ2-1; D is unclear. CDR1 is MNHEY and CDR2 is SMNVEV in the germline V gene (reference sequence). CDR3 size: 17 residues. Trimming took off 5 bases at V and 0 bases at J, with 17 bases between the two ends. CDR3 loop: CASSPWGRTYSYNEQFF. The CDR3 nucleotides read TGTGCCAGCAGTCCCTGGGGAAGAACGTACTCCTACAATGAGCAGTTCTTC.

The chain employs TRBV13 and TRBJ2-1, with D perhaps TRBD1 (5 bases). Germline CDR1 reads PRHDT; CDR2 reads FYEKMQ (reference sequence). The CDR3 extends over 17 amino acids. V lost 2 bases to trimming and J lost 6 bases, with 20 bases between them. The CDR3 sequence: CASSLRRLGPPGNEQFF. CDR3 coding DNA: TGTGCCAGCAGCTTACGGCGGTTGGGGCCCCCGGGCAATGAGCAGTTCTTC.

This sequence joins TRBV6-5 and TRBJ1-1, with 8 bases lining up with TRBD1. This CDR3 is built from 14 residues. J was trimmed by 4 bases and V by 5 bases; bases with no gene match: 6. CDR1 is MNHEY and CDR2 is SVGAGI in the germline V gene. CDR3 protein: CASSPRGPVTEAFF. CDR3 nucleotides: TGTGCCAGCAGTCCCAGGGGGCCTGTCACTGAAGCTTTCTTT.

The chain has TRBV23-1 and TRBJ1-1; 7 positions agree with TRBD1. TRBV23-1 is an ORF for which the function is uncertain. The CDR3 contains 16 residues. With 6 bases clipped from V and 2 bases from J, the junction kept 12 bases outside the gene matches. CDR3 sequence: CASSLRGSTSNTEAFF. CDR3 nucleotide sequence: TGCGCCAGCAGCCTCAGGGGGTCGACTTCCAACACTGAAGCTTTCTTT.

The chain has TRBV7-9 and TRBJ1-1; the match to TRBD1 covers 7 bases. This CDR3 region has 15 residues. Germline V lookup: CDR1 SEHNR, CDR2 FQNEAQ (reference sequence). The ends lost 5 bases at V and 11 bases at J; junction bases unmatched: 17. Written as DNA, the CDR3 is TGTGCCAGCAGCGATGCGACCCAAGGGGGCGGCTTGGCTTTCTTT. Its translation is CASSDATQGGGLAFF.

This chain uses TRBV6-1 with TRBJ1-2; a weak D match, TRBD1 (5 bases). The germline V gene encodes CDR1 MNHNS and CDR2 SASEGT. Between the trimmed V and J ends, which lost 2 bases and 8 bases, there was a span of 15 bases. This CDR3 contains 14 residues. In DNA form, the CDR3 reads TGTGCCAGCAGTGAAAGGGGTCTCCCCGGAGGCTACACCTTC. This codes for CASSERGLPGGYTF.

The V and J genes are TRBV4-1 and TRBJ1-5, with 7 bases that match TRBD1. This CDR3 is 18 amino acids long. Germline V gene sequence: CDR1 MGHRA, CDR2 YSYEKL. Trimming took 6 bases from V and 1 from J; bases not matched to a gene: 15. CDR3 in amino acids: CASSARAGGYGSNQPQHF. In DNA form, the CDR3 reads TGCGCCAGCAGTGCTCGGGCAGGGGGATATGGGAGCAATCAGCCCCAGCATTTT.

In this sample, this clone turned up once. This sequence joins TRBV29-1 and TRBJ1-4; perhaps TRBD1 as D (6 bases). The V gene lost 6 bases and the J gene lost 8 bases, with 16 bases spanning the gap. The CDR3 extends over 13 amino acids. Germline-derived CDR1 and CDR2 are SQVTM and ANQGSEA. The CDR3 loop reads CSVMTGTSEKLFF. The CDR3 coding sequence is TGCAGCGTGATGACAGGCACGTCGGAAAAACTGTTTTTT.

This CDR3 reads CASSRLTGSNQPQHF. CDR3 DNA: TGCGCCAGCAGCCGCCTAACAGGGTCGAATCAGCCCCAGCATTTT. This sequence joins TRBV4-1 and TRBJ1-5; a weak D match, TRBD1 (6 bases). The CDR3 loop spans 15 amino acids. Trimming pared 4 bases from V and 4 bases from J, leaving 14 bases between. CDR1 MGHRA and CDR2 YSYEKL come from the germline V gene.

The chain couples TRBV5-1 to TRBJ1-2; no clear D. The germline gives CDR1 SGHRS, CDR2 YFSETQ. The CDR3 runs to 13 residues. V lost 1 base and J 4 bases, leaving 8 bases between the germline ends. The DNA for the CDR3 is TGCGCCAGCAGCTTGACAGATGGCTATGGCTACACCTTC. It codes for CASSLTDGYGYTF.

CDR3 in DNA: TGTGCCACCGAGAAGCGGGAGGGGACCCCTGAAGCTTTCTTT. Amino acids: CATEKREGTPEAFF. The chain couples TRBV10-3 to TRBJ1-1, with D possibly matching TRBD1 (5 bases). The V and J ends lost 10 bases and 6 bases respectively, with 21 bases between them. CDR1 is ENHRY and CDR2 is SYGVKD in the germline V gene. This CDR3 is built from 14 residues.

The rearrangement uses TRBV12-5 and TRBJ1-4, with 9 nucleotides matching TRBD1. CDR3 length: 16 amino acids. J gave up 8 bases and V 2 bases, and 9 bases lay outside the gene matches. CDR1 is LGHNT and CDR2 is FRNRAP in the germline V gene. The CDR3: CASGLNRGRAEEKLFF. CDR3 sequence (DNA): TGTGCTAGTGGTTTGAACAGGGGGCGCGCGGAAGAAAAACTGTTTTTT.

In this sample, this clone turned up once. The gene calls are TRBV7-9 and TRBJ2-3; D possibly uses TRBD1 or TRBD2 (6 bases each). Germline loops: CDR1 SEHNR, CDR2 FQNEAQ (reference sequence). The germline V and J ends were trimmed by 4 bases and 3 bases, with 14 bases remaining between them. This CDR3 is built from 15 residues. The CDR3 sequence is CASSSTQGGTDTQYF. Here the CDR3 DNA reads TGTGCCAGCAGCTCTACTCAAGGGGGGACAGATACGCAGTATTTT.

The rearrangement uses TRBV11-2 and TRBJ1-4, with unresolved D. CDR1 is SGHAT, CDR2 FQNNGV, per germline. Trimming left V 2 bases short and J 8 bases short, with 15 bases between. This CDR3 has 15 amino acids. The CDR3 DNA reads TGTGCCAGCAGCTTATTAGGAGGGCGTAGGGAAAAACTGTTTTTT. Translating gives CASSLLGGRREKLFF. The full variable domain, rest sourced from reference TRBV11-2 and TRBJ1-4, is EAGVAQSPRYKIIEKRQSVAFWCNPISGHATLYWYQQILGQGPKLLIQFQNNGVVDDSQLPKDRFSAERLKGVDSTLKIQPAKLEDSAVYLCASSLLGGRREKLFFGSGTQLSVL.

This sequence joins TRBV28 and TRBJ1-5; the D gene is possibly TRBD1 (5 bases). Germline-derived CDR1 and CDR2 are MDHEN and SYDVKM. Trimming removed 10 bases from V and 2 bases from J, with 15 bases in between. CDR3 size: 14 residues. The DNA of the CDR3 is TGTGCCACCTGGCCCCGGGGGGGCAATCAGCCCCAGCATTTT. Its protein product is CATWPRGGNQPQHF.

This sequence joins TRBV4-1 and TRBJ1-1; D gene unclear. This CDR3 has 15 residues. V shed 4 bases and J shed 0 bases, with 12 bases lying between them. Germline assignment: CDR1 MGHRA and CDR2 YSYEKL. CDR3 DNA: TGCGCCAGCAGCCGACACAGAGCCATGAACACTGAAGCTTTCTTT. It is translated as CASSRHRAMNTEAFF.

This clone was seen only once. CDR3 nucleotides: TGTGCCAGCAGCCTAGGATCCGCGGGTGGCTACACCTTC. Translation: CASSLGSAGGYTF. V gene TRBV6-5 combines with J gene TRBJ1-2; D gene uncertain. Trimming removed 6 bases at V and 7 bases at J, with 15 bases between. The CDR3 contains 13 residues. CDR1 MNHEY and CDR2 SVGAGI come from the germline V gene.

The genes are TRBV5-5 and TRBJ1-4; 7 nucleotides align to TRBD1. The CDR3 is 16 amino acids. The V and J ends lost 4 bases and 6 bases, in that order; junction bases with no gene match: 12. Germline V CDR1 and CDR2: SGHKS, YYEKEE (reference sequence). This chain's CDR3 is CASSPSRGTDYEKLFF. DNA for the CDR3: TGTGCCAGCAGCCCGAGTCGGGGGACAGATTATGAAAAACTGTTTTTT.

This clone showed up just once. The rearrangement uses TRBV6-5 and TRBJ2-7; D is perhaps TRBD2 (7 bases). CDR1 is MNHEY and CDR2 is SVGAGI in the germline V gene. V was pared by 2 bases and J by 4 bases, with 12 bases between. This CDR3 region has 14 residues. DNA of the CDR3: TGTGCCAGCAGTTACGGGGGGGGCAGGTACGAGCAGTACTTC. Translating gives CASSYGGGRYEQYF.

The chain uses TRBV3-1 (or the pseudogene TRBV3-2) and TRBJ2-3; TRBD2 matches at 8 bases. Germline values: CDR1 LGHDT, CDR2 YNNKEL (reference sequence). V gave up 2 bases and J gave up 5 bases; unmatched junction bases: 15. The CDR3 has 18 amino acids. CDR3 residues: CASSQPNLYGGAGDTQYF. The DNA for the CDR3 is TGTGCCAGCAGCCAACCAAACCTTTACGGGGGGGCCGGAGATACGCAGTATTTT.

The chain has TRBV3-1 (or the pseudogene TRBV3-2) and TRBJ1-3; perhaps TRBD1 as D (6 bases). Germline V gives CDR1 LGHDT, CDR2 YNNKEL (reference sequence). This CDR3 is built from 16 residues. V was trimmed by 0 bases and J by 2 bases, leaving 11 bases between them. The CDR3 DNA follows: TGTGCCAGCAGCCAAGATGGGGGGCCACCTGGAAACACCATATATTTT. This encodes CASSQDGGPPGNTIYF.

The chain uses TRBV19 and TRBJ1-5; TRBD1 aligns across 10 bases. With V trimmed by 1 base and J by 7 bases, 7 bases remained unmatched. There are 16 residues in the CDR3. Germline CDR1 LNHDA, CDR2 SQIVND (reference sequence). The CDR3 sequence: CASSIVRGQGKQPQHF. The CDR3 DNA follows: TGTGCCAGTAGTATAGTTCGGGGACAGGGGAAGCAGCCCCAGCATTTT.

The chain joins TRBV15 to TRBJ1-5; D possibly corresponds to TRBD1 (5 bases). Germline V gives CDR1 LNHNV, CDR2 YYDKDF (reference sequence). This CDR3 is built from 15 residues. V was shortened by 3 bases and J by 2 bases, with 11 bases between the two germline ends. The CDR3 sequence is CATSRGRVGNQPQHF. CDR3 DNA sequence: TGTGCCACCAGCAGGGGGCGTGTTGGCAATCAGCCCCAGCATTTT.

V is TRBV24-1 and J is TRBJ2-3; D may correspond to TRBD1 or TRBD2 (6 bases each). Germline V gene sequence: CDR1 KGHDR, CDR2 SFDVKD. V lost 4 bases to trimming and J lost 4 bases, with 14 bases between them. The CDR3 length is 15 residues. The DNA for the CDR3 is TGTGCCACCAGTGAATCCCTAGGGGGGCCAGATACGCAGTATTTT. Its protein is CATSESLGGPDTQYF.